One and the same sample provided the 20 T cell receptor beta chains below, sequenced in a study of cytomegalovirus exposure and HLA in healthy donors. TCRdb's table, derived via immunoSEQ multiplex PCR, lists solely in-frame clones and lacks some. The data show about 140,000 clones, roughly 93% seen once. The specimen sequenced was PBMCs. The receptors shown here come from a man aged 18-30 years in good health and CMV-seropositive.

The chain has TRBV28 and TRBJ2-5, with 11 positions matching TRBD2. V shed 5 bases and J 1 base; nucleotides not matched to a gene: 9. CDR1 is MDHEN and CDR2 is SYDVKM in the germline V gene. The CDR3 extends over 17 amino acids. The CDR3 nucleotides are TGTGCCAGCAGTCCTAGTACTAGCGGGAGAGGCCAAGAGACCCAGTACTTC. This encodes CASSPSTSGRGQETQYF.

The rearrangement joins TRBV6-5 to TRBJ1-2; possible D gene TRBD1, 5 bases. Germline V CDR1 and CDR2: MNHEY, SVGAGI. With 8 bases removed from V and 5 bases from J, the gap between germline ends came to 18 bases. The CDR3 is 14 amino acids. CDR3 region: CASHRGGGVYGYTF. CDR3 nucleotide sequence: TGTGCCAGCCATCGCGGGGGGGGAGTGTATGGCTACACCTTC.

The CDR3 DNA is TGTGCCAGCAGCCTACAGAACCAGCATTTT. Translating gives CASSLQNQHF. The chain has TRBV4-2 and TRBJ1-5, with D hard to call. The CDR3 covers 10 residues. Looked up from germline, CDR1 is LGHNA and CDR2 is YNFKEQ. The V end was cut by 4 bases, the J end by 12 bases, with 7 bases between.

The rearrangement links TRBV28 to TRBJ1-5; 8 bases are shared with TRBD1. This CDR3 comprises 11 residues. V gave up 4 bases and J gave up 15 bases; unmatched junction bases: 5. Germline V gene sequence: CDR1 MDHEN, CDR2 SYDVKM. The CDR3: CASSSTGARHF. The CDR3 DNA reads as TGTGCCAGCAGTTCGACAGGGGCCCGGCATTTT.

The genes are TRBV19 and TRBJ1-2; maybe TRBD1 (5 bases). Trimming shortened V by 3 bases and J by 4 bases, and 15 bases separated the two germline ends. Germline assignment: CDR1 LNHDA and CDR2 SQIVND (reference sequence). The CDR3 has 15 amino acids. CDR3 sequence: CASSIDPGLPYGYTF. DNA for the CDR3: TGTGCCAGTAGTATTGATCCGGGACTACCCTATGGCTACACCTTC.

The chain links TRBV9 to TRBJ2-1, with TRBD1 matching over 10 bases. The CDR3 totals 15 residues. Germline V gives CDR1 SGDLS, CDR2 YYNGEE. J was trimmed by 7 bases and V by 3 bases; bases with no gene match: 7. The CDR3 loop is CASSAPGTGDNEQFF. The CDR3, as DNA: TGTGCCAGCAGCGCGCCTGGGACAGGGGATAATGAGCAGTTCTTC.

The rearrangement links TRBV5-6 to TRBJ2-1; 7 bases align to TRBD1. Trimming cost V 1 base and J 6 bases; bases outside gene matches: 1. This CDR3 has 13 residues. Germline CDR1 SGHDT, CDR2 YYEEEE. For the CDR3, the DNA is TGTGCCAGCAGCTTGTCAGGGGGCAATGAGCAGTTCTTC. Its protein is CASSLSGGNEQFF.

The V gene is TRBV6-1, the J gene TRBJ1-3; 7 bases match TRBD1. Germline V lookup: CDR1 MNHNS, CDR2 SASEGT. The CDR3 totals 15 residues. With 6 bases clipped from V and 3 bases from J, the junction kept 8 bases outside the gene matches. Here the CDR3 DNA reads TGTGCCAGCAGCCTCAGGGACAGTGTTGGAAACACCATATATTTT. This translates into CASSLRDSVGNTIYF.

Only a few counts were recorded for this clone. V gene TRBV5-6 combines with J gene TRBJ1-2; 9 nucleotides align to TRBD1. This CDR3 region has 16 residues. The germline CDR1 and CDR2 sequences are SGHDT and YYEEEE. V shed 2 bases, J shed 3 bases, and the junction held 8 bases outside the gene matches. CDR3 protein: CASSFLDRGDDYGYTF. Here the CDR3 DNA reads TGTGCCAGCAGCTTCCTGGACAGGGGTGATGACTATGGCTACACCTTC.

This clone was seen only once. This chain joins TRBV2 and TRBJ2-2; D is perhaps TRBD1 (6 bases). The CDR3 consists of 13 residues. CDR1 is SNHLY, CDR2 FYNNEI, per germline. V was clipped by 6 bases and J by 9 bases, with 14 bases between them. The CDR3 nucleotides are TGTGCCAGCAGCGAAACAGGGATCCGGGAGCTGTTTTTT. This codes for CASSETGIRELFF.

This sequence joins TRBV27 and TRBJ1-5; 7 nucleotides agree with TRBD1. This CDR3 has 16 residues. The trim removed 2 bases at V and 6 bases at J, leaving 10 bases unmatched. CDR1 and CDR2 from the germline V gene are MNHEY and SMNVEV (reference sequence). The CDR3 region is CASSLGRDRAGQPQHF. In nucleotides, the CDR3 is TGTGCCAGCAGTTTAGGTAGGGACAGAGCAGGTCAGCCCCAGCATTTT.

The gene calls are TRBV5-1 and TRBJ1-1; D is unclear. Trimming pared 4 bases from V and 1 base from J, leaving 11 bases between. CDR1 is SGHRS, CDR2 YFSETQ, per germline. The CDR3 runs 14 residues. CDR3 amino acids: CASSLTSGNTEAFF. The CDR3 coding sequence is TGCGCCAGCAGCCTAACGTCAGGGAACACTGAAGCTTTCTTT.

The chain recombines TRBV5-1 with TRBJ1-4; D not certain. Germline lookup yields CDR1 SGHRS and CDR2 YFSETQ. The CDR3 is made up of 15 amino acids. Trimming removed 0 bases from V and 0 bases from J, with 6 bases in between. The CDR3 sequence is CASSLGGSTNEKLFF. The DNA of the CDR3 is TGCGCCAGCAGCTTGGGAGGGTCAACTAATGAAAAACTGTTTTTT.

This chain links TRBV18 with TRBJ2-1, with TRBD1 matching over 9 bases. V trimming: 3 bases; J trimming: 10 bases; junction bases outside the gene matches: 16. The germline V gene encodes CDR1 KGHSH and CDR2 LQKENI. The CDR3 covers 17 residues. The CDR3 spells CASSPPRGQGFLGEQFF. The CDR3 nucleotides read TGTGCCAGCTCACCTCCTCGGGGACAGGGTTTCCTTGGGGAGCAGTTCTTC.

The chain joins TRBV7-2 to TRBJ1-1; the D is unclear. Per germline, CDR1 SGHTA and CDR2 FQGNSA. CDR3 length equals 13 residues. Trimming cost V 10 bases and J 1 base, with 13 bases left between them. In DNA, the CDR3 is TGTGCCACGCAGGTATTAGGGAACACTGAAGCTTTCTTT. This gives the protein CATQVLGNTEAFF.

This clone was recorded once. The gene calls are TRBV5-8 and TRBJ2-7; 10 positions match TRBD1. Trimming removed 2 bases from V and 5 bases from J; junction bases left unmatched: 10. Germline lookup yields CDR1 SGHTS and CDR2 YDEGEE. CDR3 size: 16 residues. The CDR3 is CASSLWGQGSGHEQYF. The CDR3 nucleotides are TGTGCCAGCAGCTTATGGGGACAGGGGAGTGGGCACGAGCAGTACTTC.

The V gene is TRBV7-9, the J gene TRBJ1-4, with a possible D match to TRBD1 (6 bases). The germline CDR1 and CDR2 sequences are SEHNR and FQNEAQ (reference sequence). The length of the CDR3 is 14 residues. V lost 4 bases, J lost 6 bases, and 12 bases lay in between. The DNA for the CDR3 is TGTGCCAGCAGCTCCACAGGGAGGGATGAAAAACTGTTTTTT. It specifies CASSSTGRDEKLFF.

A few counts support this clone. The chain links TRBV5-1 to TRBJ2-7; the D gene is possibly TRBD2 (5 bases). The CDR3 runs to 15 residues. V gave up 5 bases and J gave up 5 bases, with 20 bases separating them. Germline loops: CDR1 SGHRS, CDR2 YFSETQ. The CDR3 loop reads CASRFEGPKRHEQYF. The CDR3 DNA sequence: TGCGCCAGCAGGTTTGAGGGCCCCAAGCGTCACGAGCAGTACTTC.

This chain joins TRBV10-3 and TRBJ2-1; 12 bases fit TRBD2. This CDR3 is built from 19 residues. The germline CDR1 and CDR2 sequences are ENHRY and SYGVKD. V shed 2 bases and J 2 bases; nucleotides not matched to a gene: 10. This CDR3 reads CAISERVLAGGRAYNEQFF. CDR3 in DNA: TGTGCCATCAGTGAGCGTGTACTAGCGGGAGGCCGAGCCTACAATGAGCAGTTCTTC.

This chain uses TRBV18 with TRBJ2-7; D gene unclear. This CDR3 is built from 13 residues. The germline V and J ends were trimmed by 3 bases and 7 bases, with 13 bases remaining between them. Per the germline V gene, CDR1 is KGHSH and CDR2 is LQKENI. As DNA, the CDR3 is TGTGCCAGCTCACCTACCACCAGGTTGGAGCAGTACTTC. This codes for CASSPTTRLEQYF. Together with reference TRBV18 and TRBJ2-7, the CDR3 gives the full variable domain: NAGVMQNPRHLVRRRGQEARLRCSPMKGHSHVYWYRQLPEEGLKFMVYLQKENIIDESGMPKERFSAEFPKEGPSILRIQQVVRGDSAAYFCASSPTTRLEQYFGPGTRLTVT.